This T cell receptor (beta chain) was sequenced during a study of T cell repertoires in cytomegalovirus infection (dated by TCRdb to the late 2010s). Looking at the study overall: The HLA type of each donor mattered for the analysis, because public TCR beta signatures pointed to carriage of CMV infection along with the matching HLA type. The investigation overall reported the following: In both this cohort and an independent cohort of more than 350 donors, the cumulative frequency of public TCR beta family members distinguished carriers of CMV infection plus the relevant HLA type. The ex vivo response was dominated by HLA-C-restricted CMV-specific TCR beta clonotypes, which also provided the single most frequent clonotype in two of eight donors.

TCRdb shows the sequencer as Illumina HiSeq 1500. TCRdb trimmed public reads at Q25 via fastp, called clones via MiXCR and kept in-frame beta chains. Rows matching on CDR3 protein sequence are summarized as one entry with the most common DNA and genes. Counted in this sample were about 530,000 distinct CDR3 sequences; about a quarter of them appeared once. About 13% of the sample is taken by the ten largest. The sample holds a few counts of this clonotype. No antigen is known for it. No much larger clone is present one base from it, and per-base qualities are unavailable. Trimming removed 5 bases from V and 5 bases from J; the gene matches leave 11 bases unexplained. From the cysteine up to the phenylalanine, the CDR3 has a length of 15 residues. Only the CDR3 DNA is retained, 45 bases long and in frame from the first base. The CDR1 and CDR2 encoded by the germline V gene are SGHTA and FQGNSA.

The sample consisted of PBMCs. Recombination connected TRBV7-2 to TRBJ1-1; a stretch of 7 junction bases matches TRBD1. This TCR was sampled from a human donor in good health (CMV status not recorded). Some clones in this sample may be carry-over from other donors' samples. The bases are TGTGCCAGCAGCGAGGGGGCAGGGGCGGGGACTGAAGCTTTCTTT. This yields the protein CASSEGAGAGTEAFF.